The T cell receptor (beta chain) under discussion was sequenced for a study of shared clonotypes between healthy human individuals. CDR3 length: 17 residues. Germline assignment: CDR1 SGDLS and CDR2 YYNGEE. The V and J ends lost 4 bases and 2 bases, in that order; junction bases with no gene match: 7. Naive CD8 cells, CD45RO-negative and positively selected for CCR7, excluded terminally differentiated effector memory CD45RA+ cells. The repertoire was sequenced with immunoSEQ multiplex PCR; TCRdb's copy has only in-frame clones and lacks some. The table lists about 2.1 million clones, just over 90% of them singletons.

This TCR came from a man in his late teens or twenties in good health. Some clones in this sample may be carry-over from other donors' samples. Sequences were obtained from naive CD8+ T cells from PBMCs. This rearrangement joins TRBV9 to TRBJ2-1, with TRBD2 identical over 12 bases. CDR3 bases: TGTGCCAGCAGCCGACTAGCGGGAGACCCCCCCTACAATGAGCAGTTCTTC. It codes for CASSRLAGDPPYNEQFF.